This T cell receptor beta chain is drawn from a study of T cells expressing NK-cell markers. The germline CDR1 and CDR2 sequences are SQVTM and ANQGSEA. The CDR3 is made up of 14 amino acids. For each CDR3 protein, TCRdb gives one entry from its re-call of the 5' RACE reads, without DNA. The sample has hundreds of thousands of distinct CDR3 sequences. Sequenced: blood T cells: a sorted CD56 or NKG2C T cell subset, CD4+ or CD8+ T cells, or bulk PBMC T cells (not recorded which). This chain links TRBV29-1 with TRBJ2-1; TCRdb returns TRBD2, unconfirmable since there is no DNA. This receptor was obtained from a man younger than 35 in good health. Here the CDR3 reads CSEGLAGIYNEQFF.